The subject of this entry is one T cell receptor (beta chain). There are a few counts of this clone. The antigen this receptor binds is unknown. The input lacks base qualities; no much larger clone sits a single base away. The entry originates in a study of T cell responses to AZD1222 COVID-19 vaccine (dated by TCRdb to about 2021). Context from the whole study: AZD1222 recipients given second doses at about 4 weeks or at about 12 weeks were pooled, since spike-specific TCR depth and breadth were not found to differ between the two schedules. TCR sequencing was performed for roughly 240 trial participants, of whom roughly 200 were given two doses of AZD1222 and around 26 were given two doses of MenACWY control vaccine. Trial participants were enrolled by age into 18-55, 56-69 and 70-plus year subgroups, with roughly 160, 29 and 62 TCR-sequenced participants respectively. The study at large found these results: Reportedly, close to half of the unique spike-specific TCRs recognized epitopes lying outside the regions that are mutated in the B.1.351 and B.1.1.7 variants. Only five to seven AZD1222 recipients were SARS-CoV-2 seropositive at baseline, limiting conclusions about previously exposed vaccinees. After two AZD1222 doses, spike-specific TCR breadth and depth were significantly higher than at day 0 and than in MenACWY recipients. The whole spike protein was spanned by vaccine-associated CD4 TCRs, and dominant responses were seen in regions 160-218 and 743-854. In the small 56-69-year group, the increase in depth fell short of significance, most likely because of low power. Because no samples from the day 14 peak response were available, repertoires could be characterized only after the peak T cell response. Participants were mostly white British and included more females than males, and it was suggested by the authors that clonal diversity may have been underestimated.

Trimming takes 3 bases from V and 6 bases from J, and the germline ends sit 12 bases apart. The CDR3, from cysteine to phenylalanine, totals 13 residues. The sequence is cut down to CDR3 DNA, 39 bases in frame from base 1. In the germline V gene (reference sequence), CDR1 corresponds to GTSNPN and CDR2 to SVGIG. The time point label corresponds to: baseline before first vaccination. Vaccinee samples were obtained from the UK trials COV001 and COV002, which included a single-blind randomized controlled phase 2/3 trial of AZD1222 (ChAdOx1 nCoV-19) in healthy adults. Trial participant PBMC samples were collected at day 0 and day 28 after the second dose for TCRbeta chain sequencing. The CDR3 regions of human TCRbeta chains were subjected to immunosequencing. On the study's bioinformatics: TCRs in the repertoires were compared against a reference library of SARS-CoV-2-specific TCRs that had been generated with the MIRA antigen-specificity platform. Breadth meant the fraction of unique TCRs that were SARS-CoV-2-associated, whereas depth meant the fraction of total T cells that were SARS-CoV-2-associated. Using the MIRA data, each spike-specific TCR was mapped to the spike region that the TCR reacts to and placed in a CD4 or CD8 class. Log10-transformed breadth and depth values were compared by one-way ANOVA with Sidak's multiple comparisons tests. As stored in TCRdb, this immuneACCESS dataset retains in-frame rearrangements with V and J assigned. A fraction of the clones does not appear; measured against another copy, unresolved V genes explain less than half of the discrepancy, and the remainder lacks a known reason. V, J and clone size were drawn from that table, and D and trimming were deduced from the DNA. The sample table records 92,000 or so clones; roughly 90% of these occur just once. Roughly 25% of the sample is held by the ten biggest clonotypes.

The sample here was peripheral blood, taken on day 0 of AZD1222 vaccination. The chain was built from TRBV30 and TRBJ1-5; the D gene is not confidently resolved. The receptor was derived from an adult in good health. The DNA sequence reads TGTGCCTGGAGCCTGATGGAGGGTCAGCCCCAGCATTTT. Its protein is CAWSLMEGQPQHF.